Following are 6 T cell receptor beta chains from one sample sequenced in a study of cytomegalovirus exposure and HLA in healthy donors. PCR involved 60 Vbeta and 13 Jbeta primers. The assay was immunoSEQ multiplex PCR, and TCRdb's table has in-frame clones only and misses some. Among 110,000 or so clones listed, approximately 80% were seen once. Sample: PBMCs. All receptors come from a woman aged 40 to 50 in good health and CMV-seronegative.

CDR3 coding DNA: TGTGCCAGCAGCTTTGGGCTTGCGGGAGAGGGGGAGACCCAGTACTTC. Amino acids: CASSFGLAGEGETQYF. The J gene is TRBJ2-5, the V gene TRBV11-2; 7 nucleotides line up with TRBD2. The V and J ends lost 3 bases and 5 bases, in that order; junction bases with no gene match: 12. This CDR3 contains 16 residues. Germline V gene data show CDR1 as SGHAT and CDR2 as FQNNGV.

Here the CDR3 DNA reads TGTGCCAGCAGCCCCCTAGTGCCAGGGACACGGTCTTCTGGGGCCAACGTCCTGACTTTC. This gives the protein CASSPLVPGTRSSGANVLTF. The rearrangement links TRBV5-5 to TRBJ2-6; D perhaps matches TRBD1 (6 bases). CDR1 is SGHKS and CDR2 is YYEKEE in the germline V gene (reference sequence). The CDR3 sequence is 20 residues long. V dropped 4 bases and J dropped 1 base, with 24 bases sitting between them.

V and J are TRBV2 and TRBJ2-4; TRBD2 might be the D (5 bases). This CDR3 region has 17 residues. Trimming stripped 4 bases from V and 1 base from J, with 17 bases between. CDR1 and CDR2 (germline): SNHLY, FYNNEI. CDR3 in DNA: TGTGCCAGCAGTGCGGGTTGGTCTAGGGAGGCCAAAAACATTCAGTACTTC. As protein: CASSAGWSREAKNIQYF.

This clone was seen more than once but under ten times. The chain links TRBV4-1 to TRBJ2-7; TRBD1 aligns across 8 bases. The trim removed 2 bases at V and 9 bases at J, leaving 18 bases unmatched. The CDR3 extends over 17 amino acids. Looked up from germline, CDR1 is MGHRA and CDR2 is YSYEKL. The chain's CDR3 is CASSQIPTGQGKGRQYF. DNA for the CDR3: TGCGCCAGCAGCCAAATTCCGACCGGACAGGGTAAAGGAAGGCAGTACTTC.

V gene TRBV5-4 combines with J gene TRBJ2-2; 15 bases align to TRBD2. Germline V gene sequence: CDR1 SGHNT, CDR2 YYREEE (reference sequence). The CDR3 has 20 amino acids. The trim removed 3 bases at V and 6 bases at J, leaving 15 bases unmatched. The CDR3 nucleotides are TGTGCCAGCAGCTCCTACCCATCCCGGACTAGCGGGAGGGCCCCCGGGGAGCTGTTTTTT. Residues: CASSSYPSRTSGRAPGELFF. Looking up the rest from reference TRBV5-4 and TRBJ2-2 gives the full variable domain: ETGVTQSPTHLIKTRGQQVTLRCSSQSGHNTVSWYQQALGQGPQFIFQYYREEENGRGNFPPRFSGLQFPNYSSELNVNALELDDSALYLCASSSYPSRTSGRAPGELFFGEGSRLTVL.

The chain uses TRBV7-8 and TRBJ1-3; D might be TRBD1 (5 bases). Trimming shortened V by 0 bases and J by 2 bases, and 11 bases separated the two germline ends. Looked up from germline, CDR1 is SGHVS and CDR2 is FQNEAQ. The CDR3 has 16 amino acids. The CDR3 region has the DNA TGTGCCAGCAGCTTAGCGCAGGGCCCTCCTGGAAACACCATATATTTT. Protein: CASSLAQGPPGNTIYF.